The source of this T cell receptor (beta chain) is a study of T cell changes during pregnancy in multiple sclerosis. The V and J ends lost 3 bases and 2 bases respectively, with 8 bases between them. The germline CDR1 and CDR2 sequences are MNHNS and SASEGT. The CDR3 length is 14 residues. Profiling relied on immunoSEQ multiplex PCR, and the TCRdb table lists in-frame clones only, not all of them. The sample has over 70,000 clones; roughly 92% are singletons. Source: peripheral blood, taken in the third trimester of pregnancy. The rearrangement joins TRBV6-1 to TRBJ1-5; perhaps TRBD1 as D (5 bases). The sequence came from a female donor in good health, enrolled as a control in a pregnancy study. The CDR3 loop reads CASSDLTGNQPQHF. In nucleotides, the CDR3 is TGTGCCAGCAGTGATTTGACAGGCAATCAGCCCCAGCATTTT.